A selection of T cell receptor beta chains follows, all from one sample in a study of blood T cell repertoires in COVID-19. TCRdb's copy holds only in-frame clones and misses some; the assay was immunoSEQ multiplex PCR. The sample has roughly 150,000 clones; around 86% are singletons. The sample taken for sequencing was peripheral blood. The source is a human donor in a cohort sampled during active COVID-19. CDR3s include the opening cysteine and the closing phenylalanine or tryptophan. Fields, in order: clone size, CDR3 length, D gene, V gene, J gene, CDR3 protein, CDR3 DNA. The D gene is left open where the match is weak. Expanded clones get a size class; other rows say once, few or many, or leave the size out.

clone_size: -
cdr3_length: 16
d_call: TRBD2
v_call: TRBV4-2
j_call: TRBJ2-5
cdr3_aa: CASSQEFTSGRETQYF
cdr3_nt: TGTGCCAGCAGCCAAGAGTTCACTAGCGGGAGGGAGACCCAGTACTTC

clone_size: -
cdr3_length: 14
d_call: -
v_call: TRBV6-5
j_call: TRBJ2-5
cdr3_aa: CASSPVGGVETQYF
cdr3_nt: TGTGCCAGCAGCCCCGTGGGCGGGGTAGAGACCCAGTACTTC

clone_size: -
cdr3_length: 15
d_call: TRBD1
v_call: TRBV6-5
j_call: TRBJ1-6
cdr3_aa: CASSNSGGGNSPLHF
cdr3_nt: TGTGCCAGCAGTAACTCAGGGGGTGGAAATTCACCCCTCCACTTT

clone_size: -
cdr3_length: 16
d_call: TRBD2
v_call: TRBV9
j_call: TRBJ2-3
cdr3_aa: CASSVDRRTGGDTQYF
cdr3_nt: TGTGCCAGCAGCGTAGATCGGCGGACCGGGGGGGATACGCAGTATTTT

clone_size: -
cdr3_length: 14
d_call: -
v_call: TRBV21-1
j_call: TRBJ2-4
cdr3_aa: CASSLQGAGNIQYF
cdr3_nt: TGTGCCAGCAGCTTACAGGGGGCTGGAAACATTCAGTACTTC

clone_size: -
cdr3_length: 16
d_call: TRBD2
v_call: TRBV2
j_call: TRBJ2-4
cdr3_aa: CASGTSGSRGLYIQYF
cdr3_nt: TGTGCCAGTGGGACTAGCGGGAGCCGTGGGCTGTACATTCAGTACTTC

clone_size: -
cdr3_length: 14
d_call: TRBD2
v_call: TRBV4-1
j_call: TRBJ2-1
cdr3_aa: CASSQVGGGSEQFF
cdr3_nt: TGCGCCAGCAGCCAAGTCGGGGGGGGGAGTGAGCAGTTCTTC

clone_size: -
cdr3_length: 18
d_call: -
v_call: TRBV3-1/TRBV3-2
j_call: TRBJ2-1
cdr3_aa: CASSPLPPLDNSYNEQFF
cdr3_nt: TGTGCCAGCAGTCCACTCCCCCCCTTGGACAACTCCTACAATGAGCAGTTCTTC

clone_size: -
cdr3_length: 12
d_call: -
v_call: TRBV6-1
j_call: TRBJ2-1
cdr3_aa: CASSERGREQFF
cdr3_nt: TGTGCCAGCAGTGAACGGGGGAGGGAGCAGTTCTTC

clone_size: -
cdr3_length: 13
d_call: -
v_call: TRBV5-4
j_call: TRBJ2-7
cdr3_aa: CASSLGARYEQYF
cdr3_nt: TGTGCCAGCAGCTTGGGGGCCCGATACGAGCAGTACTTC

clone_size: -
cdr3_length: 14
d_call: TRBD1
v_call: TRBV11-2
j_call: TRBJ2-7
cdr3_aa: CASSLWTGGAEQYF
cdr3_nt: TGTGCCAGCAGCTTATGGACAGGGGGTGCCGAGCAGTACTTC

clone_size: once
cdr3_length: 15
d_call: TRBD2
v_call: TRBV9
j_call: TRBJ2-1
cdr3_aa: CASSVAVVAGVEQFF
cdr3_nt: TGTGCCAGCAGCGTAGCTGTGGTAGCGGGAGTAGAGCAGTTCTTC

clone_size: -
cdr3_length: 15
d_call: -
v_call: TRBV10-1
j_call: TRBJ1-1
cdr3_aa: CASSESHTGKIEAFF
cdr3_nt: TGCGCCAGCAGTGAGTCGCATACAGGAAAAATAGAAGCTTTCTTT

clone_size: few
cdr3_length: 14
d_call: -
v_call: TRBV7-3
j_call: TRBJ2-3
cdr3_aa: CASSLGQSTDTQYF
cdr3_nt: TGTGCCAGCAGCTTAGGACAGAGCACAGATACGCAGTATTTT

clone_size: -
cdr3_length: 14
d_call: -
v_call: TRBV9
j_call: TRBJ2-2
cdr3_aa: CASSAGLNTGELFF
cdr3_nt: TGTGCCAGCAGCGCGGGACTGAACACCGGGGAGCTGTTTTTT

clone_size: -
cdr3_length: 13
d_call: -
v_call: TRBV9
j_call: TRBJ1-6
cdr3_aa: CASTAAANSPLHF
cdr3_nt: TGTGCCAGCACCGCGGCGGCCAATTCACCCCTCCACTTT

clone_size: -
cdr3_length: 14
d_call: -
v_call: TRBV9
j_call: TRBJ2-1
cdr3_aa: CASGEGGSYNEQFF
cdr3_nt: TGTGCCAGCGGGGAGGGGGGCTCCTACAATGAGCAGTTCTTC

clone_size: -
cdr3_length: 16
d_call: -
v_call: TRBV28
j_call: TRBJ2-6
cdr3_aa: CASSRLGFSGANVLTF
cdr3_nt: TGTGCCAGCAGCCGCCTCGGGTTCTCTGGGGCCAACGTCCTGACTTTC

clone_size: once
cdr3_length: 13
d_call: TRBD1
v_call: TRBV30
j_call: TRBJ2-2
cdr3_aa: CAWSETGIGELFF
cdr3_nt: TGTGCCTGGAGTGAGACAGGGATAGGGGAGCTGTTTTTT

clone_size: -
cdr3_length: 14
d_call: -
v_call: TRBV5-6
j_call: TRBJ1-4
cdr3_aa: CASSLVAGGEKLFF
cdr3_nt: TGTGCCAGCAGCTTGGTGGCAGGTGGCGAAAAACTGTTTTTT

clone_size: few
cdr3_length: 15
d_call: -
v_call: TRBV5-1
j_call: TRBJ2-1
cdr3_aa: CASSRTTRSENEQFF
cdr3_nt: TGCGCCAGCAGCAGGACTACCCGGTCTGAAAATGAGCAGTTCTTC

clone_size: -
cdr3_length: 13
d_call: -
v_call: TRBV7-2
j_call: TRBJ1-5
cdr3_aa: CASSLVGGQPQHF
cdr3_nt: TGTGCCAGCAGCTTAGTTGGGGGCCAGCCCCAGCATTTT

clone_size: -
cdr3_length: 18
d_call: -
v_call: TRBV3-1/TRBV3-2
j_call: TRBJ1-2
cdr3_aa: CASSQDVGTGKQIHGYTF
cdr3_nt: TGTGCCAGCAGCCAAGATGTGGGAACAGGAAAACAGATCCATGGCTACACCTTC

clone_size: once
cdr3_length: 16
d_call: -
v_call: TRBV7-6
j_call: TRBJ1-6
cdr3_aa: CASSLGKFFGNSPLHF
cdr3_nt: TGTGCCAGCAGCTTAGGGAAATTTTTCGGGAATTCACCCCTCCACTTT

clone_size: -
cdr3_length: 18
d_call: TRBD1
v_call: TRBV24-1
j_call: TRBJ2-2
cdr3_aa: CATSDPSGTGTNTGELFF
cdr3_nt: TGTGCCACCAGTGACCCGTCCGGGACAGGGACTAACACCGGGGAGCTGTTTTTT

clone_size: -
cdr3_length: 14
d_call: -
v_call: TRBV5-6
j_call: TRBJ2-3
cdr3_aa: CASSSPISTDTQYF
cdr3_nt: TGTGCCAGCAGCTCACCTATTAGCACAGATACGCAGTATTTT

clone_size: -
cdr3_length: 15
d_call: TRBD1
v_call: TRBV24-1
j_call: TRBJ1-5
cdr3_aa: CATHPGQGRDQPQHF
cdr3_nt: TGTGCCACTCACCCGGGACAGGGGAGGGATCAGCCCCAGCATTTT

clone_size: -
cdr3_length: 16
d_call: TRBD2
v_call: TRBV10-2
j_call: TRBJ2-3
cdr3_aa: CASKRAETSVTDTQYF
cdr3_nt: TGCGCCAGCAAGAGAGCCGAGACTAGCGTCACAGATACGCAGTATTTT

clone_size: -
cdr3_length: 15
d_call: TRBD2
v_call: TRBV11-2
j_call: TRBJ2-1
cdr3_aa: CASSLTSGGANEQFF
cdr3_nt: TGTGCCAGCAGCCTTACTAGCGGGGGGGCCAATGAGCAGTTCTTC

clone_size: -
cdr3_length: 16
d_call: TRBD2
v_call: TRBV2
j_call: TRBJ2-3
cdr3_aa: CASSPRGSGGTYTQYF
cdr3_nt: TGTGCCAGCAGTCCCCGGGGTAGCGGGGGTACGTATACGCAGTATTTT

clone_size: -
cdr3_length: 14
d_call: -
v_call: TRBV29-1
j_call: TRBJ1-5
cdr3_aa: CSVSGGSGNQPQHF
cdr3_nt: TGCAGCGTGAGCGGAGGGTCAGGCAATCAGCCCCAGCATTTT

clone_size: -
cdr3_length: 19
d_call: TRBD2
v_call: TRBV7-8
j_call: TRBJ2-1
cdr3_aa: CASSLTIYQGLAYRNEQFF
cdr3_nt: TGTGCCAGCAGCCTAACTATTTACCAGGGACTAGCTTATCGCAATGAGCAGTTCTTC

clone_size: -
cdr3_length: 12
d_call: -
v_call: TRBV3-1/TRBV3-2
j_call: TRBJ1-2
cdr3_aa: CASSQDIYGYTF
cdr3_nt: TGTGCCAGCAGCCAAGACATCTATGGCTACACCTTC

clone_size: -
cdr3_length: 18
d_call: TRBD2
v_call: TRBV2
j_call: TRBJ2-7
cdr3_aa: CASSDDGTSGRSSYEQYF
cdr3_nt: TGTGCCAGCAGTGACGATGGGACTAGCGGGAGGAGCTCCTACGAGCAGTACTTC

clone_size: -
cdr3_length: 13
d_call: -
v_call: TRBV5-4
j_call: TRBJ2-5
cdr3_aa: CASSLWGRETQYF
cdr3_nt: TGTGCCAGCAGCCTGTGGGGGCGGGAGACCCAGTACTTC

clone_size: -
cdr3_length: 14
d_call: -
v_call: TRBV4-1
j_call: TRBJ1-1
cdr3_aa: CASVRPGRNTEAFF
cdr3_nt: TGCGCCAGCGTCAGGCCTGGGAGGAACACTGAAGCTTTCTTT

clone_size: -
cdr3_length: 17
d_call: TRBD2
v_call: TRBV3-1/TRBV3-2
j_call: TRBJ2-2
cdr3_aa: CASSLPGTSGSPGELFF
cdr3_nt: TGTGCCAGCAGCCTGCCGGGGACTAGCGGGAGTCCCGGGGAGCTGTTTTTT

clone_size: -
cdr3_length: 16
d_call: -
v_call: TRBV2
j_call: TRBJ2-2
cdr3_aa: CASSEGGNGITGELFF
cdr3_nt: TGTGCCAGCAGTGAGGGGGGAAACGGGATCACCGGGGAGCTGTTTTTT

clone_size: -
cdr3_length: 16
d_call: -
v_call: TRBV6-5
j_call: TRBJ1-1
cdr3_aa: CASSYARPTVNTEAFF
cdr3_nt: TGTGCCAGCAGTTACGCCCGGCCGACAGTGAACACTGAAGCTTTCTTT

clone_size: -
cdr3_length: 17
d_call: TRBD1
v_call: TRBV2
j_call: TRBJ1-2
cdr3_aa: CASTHWGVTGENYGYTF
cdr3_nt: TGTGCCAGCACACACTGGGGGGTGACAGGGGAGAACTATGGCTACACCTTC

clone_size: -
cdr3_length: 13
d_call: -
v_call: TRBV9
j_call: TRBJ2-3
cdr3_aa: CASNPGPTDTQYF
cdr3_nt: TGTGCCAGCAACCCTGGCCCGACTGATACGCAGTATTTT

clone_size: -
cdr3_length: 15
d_call: -
v_call: TRBV20-1
j_call: TRBJ2-3
cdr3_aa: CSASEIGLGGDTQYF
cdr3_nt: TGCAGTGCTAGTGAGATCGGCCTAGGGGGAGATACGCAGTATTTT

clone_size: -
cdr3_length: 14
d_call: -
v_call: TRBV2
j_call: TRBJ1-5
cdr3_aa: CASSGRGIDQPQHF
cdr3_nt: TGTGCCAGCAGTGGGCGGGGGATAGATCAGCCCCAGCATTTT

clone_size: -
cdr3_length: 15
d_call: -
v_call: TRBV4-1
j_call: TRBJ1-6
cdr3_aa: CASSYDTPYNSPLHF
cdr3_nt: TGCGCCAGCAGCTACGACACTCCCTATAATTCACCCCTCCACTTT

clone_size: -
cdr3_length: 15
d_call: TRBD2
v_call: TRBV5-1
j_call: TRBJ2-7
cdr3_aa: CASSGELGGLDEQYF
cdr3_nt: TGCGCCAGCAGCGGGGAGTTGGGGGGACTAGACGAGCAGTACTTC

clone_size: -
cdr3_length: 14
d_call: -
v_call: TRBV6-6
j_call: TRBJ2-7
cdr3_aa: CASSYSRSTYEQYF
cdr3_nt: TGTGCCAGCAGTTACTCTCGGTCGACCTACGAGCAGTACTTC

clone_size: -
cdr3_length: 17
d_call: -
v_call: TRBV27
j_call: TRBJ1-6
cdr3_aa: CASSSMLRSSYNSPLHF
cdr3_nt: TGTGCCAGCAGTAGTATGCTCCGGAGCTCCTATAATTCACCCCTCCACTTT

clone_size: -
cdr3_length: 16
d_call: TRBD1
v_call: TRBV4-1
j_call: TRBJ1-2
cdr3_aa: CASSQTLGQATYGYTF
cdr3_nt: TGCGCCAGCAGCCAAACCCTAGGACAGGCGACCTATGGCTACACCTTC

clone_size: -
cdr3_length: 22
d_call: -
v_call: TRBV28
j_call: TRBJ1-5
cdr3_aa: CASSTSLQWSRGWGRSNQPQHF
cdr3_nt: TGTGCCAGCAGCACCTCTCTACAATGGAGCAGGGGATGGGGTCGAAGCAATCAGCCCCAGCATTTT

clone_size: -
cdr3_length: 13
d_call: -
v_call: TRBV28
j_call: TRBJ1-1
cdr3_aa: CASSLNRDLEAFF
cdr3_nt: TGTGCCAGCAGTTTAAACAGGGATCTTGAAGCTTTCTTT

clone_size: once
cdr3_length: 14
d_call: TRBD1
v_call: TRBV2
j_call: TRBJ1-4
cdr3_aa: CASSRTGAREKLFF
cdr3_nt: TGTGCCAGCAGTCGTACAGGGGCTAGGGAAAAACTGTTTTTT